The source of this T cell receptor beta chain is a study of blood T cell repertoires in COVID-19. Per germline, CDR1 SNHLY and CDR2 FYNNEI. V trimming: 6 bases; J trimming: 3 bases; junction bases outside the gene matches: 2. The CDR3 length is 13 residues. Only in-frame clones appear in the TCRdb table, and some are missing; sequencing was by immunoSEQ multiplex PCR. The data show 15,000 to 20,000 clones, with around 85% seen just once and about 14% held by the top ten. The TCR sequence derives from a man aged 35-49 years with active or convalescent COVID-19. Sequenced material: peripheral blood. The chain joins TRBV2 to TRBJ1-5; 7 bases map to TRBD1. This CDR3 reads CASRGQNNQPQHF. As DNA, the CDR3 is TGTGCCAGCAGGGGACAGAACAATCAGCCCCAGCATTTT.